Listed below are T cell receptor beta chains from one sample, sequenced in a study of T cells after somatic rescue of genetic block. Assay used: immunoSEQ multiplex PCR; TCRdb lists only in-frame clones, some missing. The profile shows 45,000 to 70,000 clones, 90% to 96% of them singletons. The sample taken for sequencing was peripheral blood mononuclear cells (PBMCs). The receptors stem from a child under two years old. Each CDR3 is given with its conserved first and last residue. The order of the fields is V gene, J gene, clone size, D gene, CDR3 protein, CDR3 DNA. A D gene is named only where the DNA matches it firmly. Clone size is given for some rows only: seen once, a few or many times, or a class if the clone is expanded.

TRBV19	TRBJ1-2	NA	TRBD1	CASSRDRAYGYTF	TGTGCCAGTAGTCGGGACAGGGCCTATGGCTACACCTTC
TRBV27	TRBJ1-6	NA	NA	CASRRTRTPNSPLHF	TGTGCCAGCAGACGGACACGAACCCCTAATTCACCCCTCCACTTT
TRBV11-2	TRBJ2-1	once	NA	CASSLGQGHEQFF	TGTGCCAGCAGCTTGGGGCAAGGACATGAGCAGTTCTTC
TRBV4-1	TRBJ2-2	NA	NA	CASSSFWDGGELFF	TGCGCCAGCAGCTCCTTCTGGGACGGGGGGGAGCTGTTTTTT
TRBV6-1	TRBJ1-5	NA	NA	CASSEGNQPQHF	TGTGCCAGCAGTGAGGGCAATCAGCCCCAGCATTTT
TRBV15	TRBJ1-1	NA	NA	CATSRGQNTEAFF	TGTGCCACCAGCAGAGGACAGAACACTGAAGCTTTCTTT
TRBV4-1	TRBJ2-5	NA	NA	CASSQDEETQYF	TGCGCCAGCAGCCAAGATGAGGAGACCCAGTACTTC
TRBV5-1	TRBJ2-6	once	TRBD2	CASSSIGASGSIGPGANVLTF	TGCGCCAGCAGTTCAATCGGTGCTAGCGGGAGTATCGGACCTGGGGCCAACGTCCTGACTTTC
TRBV20-1	TRBJ2-2	NA	NA	CSAFTGELFF	TGCAGTGCCTTCACCGGGGAGCTGTTTTTT
TRBV7-9	TRBJ2-6	NA	NA	CASSLGWGAGANVLTF	TGTGCCAGCAGCTTAGGTTGGGGGGCTGGGGCCAACGTCCTGACTTTC
TRBV7-9	TRBJ2-7	NA	TRBD2	CASSLVILAGPYEQYF	TGTGCCAGCAGCTTAGTAATACTAGCGGGGCCCTACGAGCAGTACTTC
TRBV7-8	TRBJ2-2	NA	NA	CASSLVGNPGELFF	TGTGCCAGCAGCTTAGTCGGGAACCCCGGGGAGCTGTTTTTT
TRBV6-5	TRBJ1-4	NA	NA	CASSYVGTANEKLFF	TGTGCCAGCAGTTACGTAGGGACTGCCAATGAAAAACTGTTTTTT
TRBV19	TRBJ2-1	NA	NA	CASSTWGQKGNEQFF	TGTGCCAGTAGTACCTGGGGACAAAAAGGGAATGAGCAGTTCTTC
TRBV7-3	TRBJ2-5	once	NA	CASSFGPGETQYF	NA
TRBV29-1	TRBJ1-1	NA	NA	CSVEDNTEAFF	TGCAGCGTTGAAGACAACACTGAAGCTTTCTTT
TRBV19	TRBJ2-3	few	NA	CASKTDGSTDTQYF	TGTGCCAGTAAAACGGACGGCAGCACAGATACGCAGTATTTT
TRBV6-1	TRBJ1-4	NA	NA	CASSGTANEKLFF	TGTGCCAGCAGTGGGACAGCTAATGAAAAACTGTTTTTT
TRBV6-1	TRBJ2-1	NA	TRBD2	CASSEYGTSLYVEQFF	TGTGCCAGCAGTGAATATGGGACTAGCTTGTATGTTGAGCAGTTCTTC
TRBV28	TRBJ2-1	NA	NA	CASSLEEGTYNEQFF	TGTGCCAGCAGTTTAGAGGAGGGGACCTACAATGAGCAGTTCTTC
TRBV5-4	TRBJ2-5	NA	NA	CASSFSSVETQYF	TGTGCCAGCAGCTTTTCTAGCGTAGAGACCCAGTACTTC
TRBV29-1	TRBJ2-7	once	NA	CSVVTRGPSYEQYF	TGCAGCGTTGTAACCCGGGGCCCTTCCTACGAGCAGTACTTC
TRBV11-3	TRBJ2-3	NA	NA	CASSPRDSTDTQYF	TGTGCCAGCAGCCCCCGGGACAGCACAGATACGCAGTATTTT
TRBV18	TRBJ2-2	NA	NA	CASSRSGTGELFF	TGTGCCAGCTCACGGAGCGGAACCGGGGAGCTGTTTTTT
TRBV7-9	TRBJ2-1	NA	TRBD2	CASSLAPGGKNEQFF	TGTGCCAGCAGCTTAGCCCCGGGAGGGAAAAATGAGCAGTTCTTC
TRBV4-1	TRBJ1-1	NA	NA	CASSQVGSLNTEAFF	TGCGCCAGCAGCCAAGTGGGCAGCTTAAACACTGAAGCTTTCTTT
TRBV7-9	TRBJ1-6	NA	NA	CASSPLGGSYNSPLHF	TGTGCCAGCAGCCCACTCGGTGGCAGTTATAATTCACCCCTCCACTTT
TRBV23-1	TRBJ1-2	NA	NA	CASSQSGQGGYGYTF	TGCGCCAGCAGTCAATCGGGGCAGGGCGGCTATGGCTACACCTTC
TRBV19	TRBJ2-1	NA	NA	CASRGHSYNEQFF	TGTGCCAGTAGGGGACACTCCTACAATGAGCAGTTCTTC
TRBV19	TRBJ2-7	NA	TRBD2	CASSIEASGRAEQYF	TGTGCCAGTAGTATAGAGGCTAGCGGGAGGGCCGAGCAGTACTTC